This T cell receptor (beta chain) was recorded in a study of high-grade serous ovarian cancer treatment subgroups. Turning to the study itself: Samples averaged approximately 14,000 reads and several thousand unique TCR beta rearrangements. Study-wide results and limits: TCR clonal relatedness correlated positively with neoantigen level.

V gave up 3 bases and J gave up 8 bases, with 10 bases separating them. This CDR3 region has 12 residues. Germline loops: CDR1 SGHDN, CDR2 FVKESK. Tumor samples were obtained before definitive surgery or chemotherapy. As to this clone: Its antigen is unknown.

The table came from immunoSEQ multiplex PCR; TCRdb's copy has only in-frame clones and leaves some out. Among some 8,000 clones listed, 70% to 80% were seen once. The V call is TRBV14, the J call TRBJ1-2, with no clear D. Sequencing input: tumor tissue. The TCR originated in a human donor with high-grade serous ovarian cancer. CDR3 sequence: CASSQDSLGYTF. The CDR3 DNA is TGTGCCAGCAGCCAGGACTCCTTGGGCTACACCTTC.